These 22 T cell receptor beta chains came from one sample sequenced in a study of beta chain features in type 1 diabetes. Expressed TCRB transcripts were sequenced after all isolated RNA was converted to cDNA. Using immunoSEQ multiplex PCR, the repertoire was profiled, and TCRdb retains in-frame clones only, with some absent. The sample gives 550,000 to 850,000 clones, under 15% of which show up once; approximately 0.021% is in the top ten. Overall study results and limits: Shorter TCRB CDR3s, moderately but significantly so, marked every one of the four CD4+ subsets in Type 1 diabetes patients.

Their antigen targets remain unknown. Input material: naive CD4+ T cells from blood. These receptors were obtained from a man aged 18 to 29 with type 1 diabetes.

The table lists this clone with a few counts. V and J are TRBV7-9 and TRBJ1-2; a weak D match, TRBD1 (6 bases). V dropped 2 bases and J dropped 10 bases, with 14 bases sitting between them. The CDR3 covers 13 residues. CDR1 and CDR2 (germline): SEHNR, FQNEAQ (reference sequence). The CDR3 DNA reads TGTGCCAGCAGCTTAAGCAGGGGAGAGGACTACACCTTC. Protein sequence: CASSLSRGEDYTF.

The V call is TRBV28, the J call TRBJ2-5, with 7 bases that match TRBD1. The junction had 5 bases not matched to a gene; V was cut back by 5 bases and J by 2 bases. Germline V gene data show CDR1 as MDHEN and CDR2 as SYDVKM. The CDR3 is 14 amino acids. CDR3 sequence reads: CASSLETGQETQYF. CDR3 coding DNA: TGTGCCAGCAGTCTCGAGACAGGGCAAGAGACCCAGTACTTC.

This clone was counted between two and nine times. The V call is TRBV27, the J call TRBJ2-5; D is uncertain. Deletions cut 5 bases from V and 0 bases from J, with 7 bases between. The CDR3 consists of 13 residues. Germline CDR1 MNHEY, CDR2 SMNVEV (reference sequence). CDR3 loop: CASSPAYQETQYF. CDR3 bases: TGTGCCAGCAGTCCGGCGTACCAAGAGACCCAGTACTTC.

The chain couples TRBV19 to TRBJ1-1, with D maybe TRBD1 (6 bases). The length of the CDR3 is 16 residues. CDR1 is LNHDA and CDR2 is SQIVND in the germline V gene (reference sequence). Deletions cut 8 bases from V and 0 bases from J, with 19 bases between. CDR3 loop: CASRRGLLTMNTEAFF. The CDR3 coding sequence is TGTGCCAGTCGCAGGGGACTGTTGACCATGAACACTGAAGCTTTCTTT.

In its sample, this clone was seen a few times. The chain links TRBV4-1 to TRBJ1-2; 7 bases align to TRBD1. The CDR3 loop spans 15 amino acids. The germline gives CDR1 MGHRA, CDR2 YSYEKL. V lost 3 bases, J lost 2 bases, and 6 bases stayed unmatched. CDR3 sequence reads: CASSQSDRANYGYTF. The CDR3, as DNA: TGCGCCAGCAGCCAGTCAGACAGGGCCAACTATGGCTACACCTTC.

This clone has a handful of counts. The rearrangement links TRBV30 to TRBJ2-7; TRBD2 might be the D (6 bases). Looked up from germline, CDR1 is GTSNPN and CDR2 is SVGIG (reference sequence). Trimming took 4 bases from V and 3 from J, leaving 16 bases between them. The CDR3 spans 14 residues. As DNA, the CDR3 is TGTGCCTGGATGAGAGGCGGGGCGGACTACGAGCAGTACTTC. It encodes CAWMRGGADYEQYF.

This clone came up a few times. J is TRBJ2-3 and V is TRBV29-1; perhaps TRBD2 as D (5 bases). CDR1 is SQVTM and CDR2 is ANQGSEA in the germline V gene. V shed 5 bases and J shed 1 base, with 10 bases lying between them. The CDR3 consists of 13 residues. CDR3 amino acids: CSVPVGGTDTQYF. The CDR3 region has the DNA TGCAGCGTTCCTGTCGGGGGCACAGATACGCAGTATTTT.

The chain couples TRBV5-6 to TRBJ2-7; 11 nucleotides line up with TRBD1. The CDR3 is 15 amino acids. Trimming cost V 0 bases and J 3 bases; bases outside gene matches: 2. Germline CDR1 reads SGHDT; CDR2 reads YYEEEE. The CDR3 sequence is CASSLEGTGGYEQYF. The CDR3 nucleotides are TGTGCCAGCAGCTTGGAAGGGACAGGGGGCTACGAGCAGTACTTC.

This clone appeared a few times. The chain couples TRBV6-5 to TRBJ2-7; D remains ambiguous. This CDR3 has 14 residues. The germline gives CDR1 MNHEY, CDR2 SVGAGI. Trimming left V 6 bases short and J 5 bases short, with 17 bases between. The CDR3 sequence: CASSYAGLTHEQYF. The CDR3 DNA follows: TGTGCCAGCAGCTACGCCGGGCTAACTCACGAGCAGTACTTC.

This clone has more than one count but fewer than ten. This sequence joins TRBV10-3 and TRBJ1-6; TRBD1 agrees at 8 bases. The CDR3 length is 13 residues. CDR1 and CDR2 from the germline V gene are ENHRY and SYGVKD. V trimming: 10 bases; J trimming: 7 bases; junction bases outside the gene matches: 6. The CDR3 loop is CASRGQANSPLHF. CDR3 sequence (DNA): TGTGCCAGCAGGGGACAGGCAAATTCACCCCTCCACTTT.

The rearrangement uses TRBV30 and TRBJ2-7; D possibly corresponds to TRBD2 (5 bases). There are 12 residues in the CDR3. Per the germline V gene, CDR1 is GTSNPN and CDR2 is SVGIG (reference sequence). With 2 bases removed from V and 5 bases from J, the gap between germline ends came to 10 bases. The DNA for the CDR3 is TGTGCCTGGAGTCGGGGTGGCCACGAGCAGTACTTC. Protein product: CAWSRGGHEQYF.

This clone occurred a few times. The V call is TRBV5-6, the J call TRBJ2-1, with D possibly TRBD2 on 5 matching bases. V dropped 0 bases and J dropped 2 bases, with 12 bases sitting between them. Germline V lookup: CDR1 SGHDT, CDR2 YYEEEE. CDR3 length equals 16 residues. In DNA form, the CDR3 reads TGTGCCAGCAGCTTGGTTGGGAGCCTAGCCTACAATGAGCAGTTCTTC. Translation gives CASSLVGSLAYNEQFF.

The table lists this clone with a few counts. The chain carries TRBV7-2 and TRBJ2-4; D may be TRBD1 (5 bases). This CDR3 is 17 amino acids long. V was cut by 2 bases and J by 4 bases, with 18 bases left in between. Germline lookup yields CDR1 SGHTA and CDR2 FQGNSA. The chain's CDR3 is CASSLKPRASGKNIQYF. The CDR3 nucleotides are TGTGCCAGCAGCTTAAAGCCCAGGGCAAGTGGGAAAAACATTCAGTACTTC.

The J gene is TRBJ2-1, the V gene TRBV5-4; 8 positions agree with TRBD1. In germline, CDR1 is SGHNT, CDR2 YYREEE (reference sequence). Unmatched junction bases numbered 8, after V lost 3 bases and J lost 0 bases. The CDR3 contains 17 residues. CDR3 sequence: CASSSPTGGSSYNEQFF. CDR3 nucleotide sequence: TGTGCCAGCAGCTCACCCACAGGGGGTAGCTCCTACAATGAGCAGTTCTTC.

This clone came up a few times. This chain's CDR3 is CSVDEGQGNQPQHF. The DNA for the CDR3 is TGCAGCGTTGACGAGGGACAGGGCAATCAGCCCCAGCATTTT. The rearrangement joins TRBV29-1 to TRBJ1-5; the match to TRBD1 covers 8 bases. Germline-derived CDR1 and CDR2 are SQVTM and ANQGSEA. J lost 2 bases, V lost 3 bases, and 3 bases had no gene match. The CDR3 has 14 amino acids.

The CDR3 protein is CASSGGQPSTDTQYF. CDR3 nucleotides: TGTGCCAGCAGTGGAGGACAGCCGAGCACAGATACGCAGTATTTT. This chain connects TRBV6-1 to TRBJ2-3; tentatively, D is TRBD1 (6 bases). V was cut by 4 bases and J by 0 bases, with 11 bases left in between. The CDR3 covers 15 residues. Germline CDR1 is MNHNS and CDR2 is SASEGT.

This sequence joins TRBV9 and TRBJ2-7; D ambiguous. The CDR3 length is 13 residues. Trimming took off 4 bases at V and 2 bases at J, with 10 bases between the two ends. CDR1 is SGDLS, CDR2 YYNGEE, per germline. As DNA, the CDR3 is TGTGCCAGCAGCCGCCTGGGGACCTACGAGCAGTACTTC. Protein product: CASSRLGTYEQYF.

This clone has only a few counts. The chain couples TRBV27 to TRBJ2-6; possible D gene TRBD1, 6 bases. The CDR3 consists of 17 residues. Trimming cost V 4 bases and J 0 bases, with 13 bases left between them. Germline assignment: CDR1 MNHEY and CDR2 SMNVEV (reference sequence). The CDR3 protein is CASSWQGTSSGANVLTF. The CDR3 coding sequence is TGTGCCAGCAGTTGGCAGGGGACCAGCTCTGGGGCCAACGTCCTGACTTTC.

This clone appeared a few times. The genes are TRBV6-1 and TRBJ1-5; D is undetermined. CDR1 and CDR2 from the germline V gene are MNHNS and SASEGT. Trimming left V 5 bases short and J 11 bases short, with 22 bases between. The CDR3 is 15 residues long. Here the CDR3 DNA reads TGTGCCAGCAGTCCCGAAGGGCAATCGGTTGTGTCCCAGCATTTT. This encodes CASSPEGQSVVSQHF.

Written as DNA, the CDR3 is TGTGCCAGCCGGGACAGTGCTCGGGATGTGCAGTACTTC. It yields the protein CASRDSARDVQYF. The rearrangement joins TRBV19 to TRBJ2-7, with 7 positions matching TRBD1. V shed 9 bases and J 9 bases; nucleotides not matched to a gene: 14. Looked up from germline, CDR1 is LNHDA and CDR2 is SQIVND (reference sequence). CDR3 size: 13 residues.

The chain links TRBV7-9 to TRBJ1-2; the match to TRBD1 covers 9 bases. This CDR3 has 13 residues. In germline, CDR1 is SEHNR, CDR2 FQNEAQ (reference sequence). The V and J ends lost 5 bases and 7 bases, in that order; junction bases with no gene match: 5. DNA for the CDR3: TGTGCCAGCAGCCCGGGACAGGGTTGTGGCTACACCTTC. Translation: CASSPGQGCGYTF. The variable domain in full, completed from reference TRBV7-9 and TRBJ1-2, reads DTGVSQNPRHKITKRGQNVTFRCDPISEHNRLYWYRQTLGQGPEFLTYFQNEAQLEKSRLLSDRFSAERPKGSFSTLEIQRTEQGDSAMYLCASSPGQGCGYTFGSGTRLTVV.

This clone was seen a few times. The rearrangement joins TRBV30 to TRBJ1-2, with D unclear. V lost 8 bases, J lost 2 bases, and 6 bases lay in between. CDR1 GTSNPN and CDR2 SVGIG come from the germline V gene (reference sequence). The CDR3 loop spans 10 amino acids. This CDR3 is CALQNYGYTF. CDR3 sequence (DNA): TGTGCCCTGCAGAACTATGGCTACACCTTC.